The following is a TCR beta chain sequence with its context. The source of the sample is a study of blood T cell repertoires in COVID-19. Study overall: Sources were T cells, B-cell-depleted T cells, or PBMCs; the material itself was cDNA or gDNA.

Under the authors' procedure: For nucleated cells, counts were estimated from reference gene primer amplification. Produced via immunoSEQ multiplex PCR; TCRdb's table is partial and in-frame only. For V, J and clone size, that table is used; D and trimming come from the DNA. The table lists 45,000 to 50,000 clones, about nine tenths of them singletons, with under 9.5% in the top ten. The TCR comes from a human donor in a cohort sampled during active COVID-19. Sequencing was carried out using peripheral blood.

CDR3 amino acids: CASSLGTGMLKDTQYF. DNA of the CDR3: TGCGCCAGCAGCTTGGGGACAGGAATGTTGAAAGATACGCAGTATTTT. V is TRBV5-1 and J is TRBJ2-3; 7 bases agree with TRBD1. After removal of 0 bases from V and 5 bases from J, the junction contained 9 bases not matched to a gene. The V gene's germline CDR1 is SGHRS and CDR2 YFSETQ. CDR3 length equals 16 residues.